These 18 T cell receptor beta chains share one sample of origin, sequenced in a study of blood T cell dynamics during melanoma immunotherapy. Time point in this sample: pre-treatment baseline. TCRdb's copy holds only in-frame clones and misses some; the assay was immunoSEQ multiplex PCR. This table has about 8,500 clones, over 65% appearing once. Material: blood, obtained from a patient treated with checkpoint blockade. These TCRs come from a human donor with melanoma.

This clone was seen once. The V gene is TRBV9, the J gene TRBJ1-3, with D unresolved. Germline CDR1 reads SGDLS; CDR2 reads YYNGEE. Between the trimmed V and J ends, which lost 0 bases and 1 base, there was a span of 11 bases. The CDR3 extends over 16 amino acids. This CDR3 is CASSVDDKGSGNTIYF. The DNA for the CDR3 is TGTGCCAGCAGCGTAGACGATAAGGGTTCTGGAAACACCATATATTTT.

The CDR3 sequence is CASSQGPLGELFF. CDR3 nucleotide sequence: TGTGCCAGCAGCCAAGGTCCGTTAGGGGAGCTGTTTTTT. This chain connects TRBV14 to TRBJ2-2; D gene unclear. The length of the CDR3 is 13 residues. Germline CDR1 and CDR2: SGHDN and FVKESK. V lost 1 base and J 8 bases, leaving 8 bases between the germline ends.

This clone was seen a handful of times. The rearrangement joins TRBV5-1 to TRBJ1-1; a weak D match, TRBD1 (6 bases). From germline, CDR1 is SGHRS and CDR2 YFSETQ. The ends were cut back, 3 bases at V and 8 bases at J, with 8 bases in the middle. There are 11 residues in the CDR3. The CDR3 spells CASSYGQEAFF. The CDR3 DNA sequence: TGCGCCAGCAGCTACGGACAGGAAGCTTTCTTT.

This chain joins TRBV19 and TRBJ1-3; no clear D. V lost 8 bases to trimming and J lost 0 bases, with 11 bases between them. This CDR3 contains 14 residues. The germline V gene has CDR1 LNHDA and CDR2 SQIVND (reference sequence). The CDR3 region has the DNA TGTGCCAGTGCGAGACTGAACTCTGGAAACACCATATATTTT. Translated: CASARLNSGNTIYF.

The genes are TRBV6-5 and TRBJ1-2, with D tentatively TRBD1 (5 bases). The CDR3 runs 12 residues. V was clipped by 8 bases and J by 2 bases, with 9 bases between them. CDR1 and CDR2 (germline): MNHEY, SVGAGI. CDR3 residues: CASGGGNYGYTF. Here the CDR3 DNA reads TGTGCCAGCGGGGGGGGAAACTATGGCTACACCTTC.

J is TRBJ2-1 and V is TRBV10-2; D ambiguous. Germline-derived CDR1 and CDR2 are WSHSY and SAAADI. V was pared by 7 bases and J by 0 bases, with 13 bases between. The CDR3 is 15 residues long. CDR3 residues: CASTTFETSYNEQFF. The CDR3 coding sequence is TGCGCCAGCACCACGTTTGAGACCTCCTACAATGAGCAGTTCTTC.

The chain recombines TRBV15 with TRBJ1-6; a possible D gene is TRBD1 (5 bases). V was trimmed by 0 bases and J by 6 bases, leaving 9 bases between them. CDR3 size: 15 residues. Germline V gene sequence: CDR1 LNHNV, CDR2 YYDKDF (reference sequence). The CDR3 DNA sequence: TGTGCCACCAGCAGAGATACGGGGACTAATTCACCCCTCCACTTT. It codes for CATSRDTGTNSPLHF. Drawing the rest from reference TRBV15 and TRBJ1-6, the complete variable domain is DAMVIQNPRYQVTQFGKPVTLSCSQTLNHNVMYWYQQKSSQAPKLLFHYYDKDFNNEADTPDNFQSRRPNTSFCFLDIRSPGLGDTAMYLCATSRDTGTNSPLHFGNGTRLTVT.

V gene TRBV7-3 combines with J gene TRBJ1-2, with 9 bases that match TRBD1. The J segment lost 5 bases and the V segment lost 5 bases, leaving 6 bases of the junction unmatched. From germline, CDR1 is SGHTA and CDR2 FQGTGA. CDR3 length: 14 amino acids. In DNA form, the CDR3 reads TGTGCCAGCAGCCCCGGGACAGGGCTTTATGGCTACACCTTC. Residues: CASSPGTGLYGYTF.

The V gene is TRBV28, the J gene TRBJ1-6; 9 bases align to TRBD1. V lost 6 bases, J lost 8 bases, and 5 bases stayed unmatched. Germline V gene lookup returns CDR1 MDHEN and CDR2 SYDVKM. This CDR3 has 14 residues. CDR3 sequence (DNA): TGTGCCAGCAGCCCGGGACAGGGATATTCACCCCTCCACTTT. Its translation: CASSPGQGYSPLHF.

This clone was recorded a few times. This rearrangement joins TRBV7-2 to TRBJ1-2; no firm D call. Germline CDR1 is SGHTA and CDR2 is FQGNSA. The CDR3 loop spans 17 amino acids. With 4 bases removed from V and 0 bases from J, the gap between germline ends came to 18 bases. The CDR3 DNA is TGTGCCAGCAGCTCCCTCCCGGGAAGGAGGGCTAACTATGGCTACACCTTC. It translates to CASSSLPGRRANYGYTF.

V and J are TRBV5-1 and TRBJ1-1, with a possible D match to TRBD1 (5 bases). The germline V and J ends were trimmed by 4 bases and 5 bases, with 15 bases remaining between them. This CDR3 is built from 14 residues. Germline CDR1 and CDR2: SGHRS and YFSETQ. CDR3 amino acids: CASSPWGGGTEAFF. In nucleotides, the CDR3 is TGCGCCAGCAGCCCCTGGGGGGGAGGGACTGAAGCTTTCTTT.

The J gene is TRBJ1-5, the V gene TRBV5-8, with D tentatively TRBD1 (6 bases). V was shortened by 0 bases and J by 2 bases, with 12 bases between the two germline ends. The length of the CDR3 is 16 residues. From germline, CDR1 is SGHTS and CDR2 YDEGEE. The CDR3: CASSLVGRGGNQPQHF. CDR3 nucleotide sequence: TGTGCCAGCAGCTTGGTTGGCAGGGGAGGCAATCAGCCCCAGCATTTT.

The chain couples TRBV6-6 to TRBJ2-5, with 8 bases aligning to TRBD2. Judging by the DNA end, TRBJ2-7 fits better; the J call may be wrong. The germline V gene has CDR1 MNHNY and CDR2 SVGAGI (reference sequence). The CDR3 consists of 14 residues. The DNA for the CDR3 is TGTGCCACCAGGGGCGGGGGGCCACACTACGAGCAGTACTTC. It codes for CATRGGGPHYEQYF.

The V call is TRBV2, the J call TRBJ1-1; D unclear. Germline lookup yields CDR1 SNHLY and CDR2 FYNNEI. Trimming pared 4 bases from V and 5 bases from J, leaving 11 bases between. The CDR3 consists of 13 residues. In nucleotides, the CDR3 is TGTGCCAGCAGTGCCCAGGTTGAGACTGAAGCTTTCTTT. Translating it yields CASSAQVETEAFF.

The genes are TRBV19 and TRBJ2-7, with no clear D. The germline V gene has CDR1 LNHDA and CDR2 SQIVND (reference sequence). V was trimmed by 4 bases and J by 0 bases, leaving 16 bases between them. The CDR3 extends over 16 amino acids. DNA for the CDR3: TGTGCCAGTAGTACCCTCATATTAGGAAACTCCTACGAGCAGTACTTC. Protein sequence: CASSTLILGNSYEQYF.

This clone has a single count. The rearrangement uses TRBV5-1 and TRBJ1-2; 9 bases are shared with TRBD1. With 0 bases clipped from V and 6 bases from J, the junction kept 6 bases outside the gene matches. This CDR3 comprises 15 residues. The germline CDR1 and CDR2 sequences are SGHRS and YFSETQ. DNA of the CDR3: TGCGCCAGCAGCTTGGAGGGACAGGGTACTGATGGCTACACCTTC. This sequence encodes CASSLEGQGTDGYTF.

The chain has TRBV4-1 and TRBJ1-2; D unresolved. Trimming shortened V by 4 bases and J by 8 bases, and 14 bases separated the two germline ends. Germline lookup yields CDR1 MGHRA and CDR2 YSYEKL. The CDR3 is made up of 13 amino acids. In DNA form, the CDR3 reads TGCGCCAGCAGCCCCTTAGGGTTAGGGGGCTACACCTTC. Its translation is CASSPLGLGGYTF.

This clone showed up just a few times. The V gene is TRBV5-1, the J gene TRBJ1-1, with TRBD1 as a possible D gene (5 bases). Germline values: CDR1 SGHRS, CDR2 YFSETQ. V dropped 4 bases and J dropped 4 bases, with 14 bases sitting between them. This CDR3 spans 14 amino acids. The CDR3 reads CASSRGAGSTEAFF. The DNA of the CDR3 is TGCGCCAGCAGCCGCGGGGCAGGGTCCACTGAAGCTTTCTTT.